The next 28 T cell receptor beta chains were all read from a single sample in a study of blood T cells in healthy people across ages. Primers used in a second PCR of about 7 to 12 cycles were a sample-barcoded 5' primer and a J-beta primer mix. TCRdb reprocessed the 5' RACE reads with MiXCR, giving one entry per CDR3 protein. The repertoire holds 650,000 to 700,000 distinct CDR3 sequences, with roughly half as singletons. The specimen sequenced was blood. The receptors here all came from an elderly woman in good health.

This clonotype was seen repeatedly, ten times or more. The chain has TRBV10-3 and TRBJ2-3; D is unclear. The CDR3 is 11 residues long. V lost 10 bases to trimming and J lost 1 base, with 6 bases between them. Germline lookup yields CDR1 ENHRY and CDR2 SYGVKD. CDR3 nucleotides: TGTGCCACCGTCGGCACAGATACGCAGTATTTT. Translation: CATVGTDTQYF.

This clonotype was counted many times. The CDR3 sequence: CASSVPRDRGVEFGEQFF. As DNA, the CDR3 is TGTGCCAGCAGCGTCCCCCGGGACAGGGGCGTAGAATTCGGTGAGCAGTTCTTC. The rearrangement uses TRBV9 and TRBJ2-1, with TRBD1 matching 10 bases. The junction had 17 bases not matched to a gene; V was cut back by 2 bases and J by 9 bases. Germline values: CDR1 SGDLS, CDR2 YYNGEE. The CDR3 is made up of 18 amino acids.

As regards this clonotype: It may be a read error: a sequence one base away is much more abundant. This chain joins TRBV5-1 and TRBJ2-4; D might be TRBD1 or TRBD2, each matching 5 bases. The better agreement between TRBJ2-7 and the DNA end casts doubt on the J call. In germline, CDR1 is SGHRS, CDR2 YFSETQ. The CDR3 contains 15 residues. This chain's CDR3 is CASSFTRGPPYEQYF. CDR3 sequence (DNA): TGCGCCAGCAGCTTTACACGGGGCCCTCCATACGAGCAGTACTTC.

J is TRBJ2-7 and V is TRBV7-2; 15 bases map to TRBD2. Germline lookup yields CDR1 SGHTA and CDR2 FQGNSA. V dropped 5 bases and J dropped 9; count of bases not matched to a gene: 8. CDR3 length equals 15 residues. The CDR3 here is CASSPRTSGRAAQYF. DNA for the CDR3: TGTGCCAGCAGCCCACGGACTAGCGGGAGGGCGGCGCAGTACTTC.

V usage is TRBV29-1 and J usage is TRBJ2-1, with D possibly being TRBD1 (5 bases). Germline V gene lookup returns CDR1 SQVTM and CDR2 ANQGSEA. V dropped 6 bases and J dropped 7 bases, with 25 bases sitting between them. The CDR3 sequence is 16 residues long. CDR3 nucleotide sequence: TGCAGCGTCCACACCCAACCGACAGATCTCGGGAATGAGCAGTTCTTC. Its translation is CSVHTQPTDLGNEQFF.

This clonotype was seen a few times. The V gene is TRBV28, the J gene TRBJ2-3, with D perhaps given as TRBD1 or TRBD2 (6 bases each). The CDR3 is 16 amino acids. Germline V gene sequence: CDR1 MDHEN, CDR2 SYDVKM. V shed 8 bases and J shed 2 bases, with 20 bases lying between them. The DNA of the CDR3 is TGTGCCAGCCAAGGTGGGGGGACATTCGTCACAGATACGCAGTATTTT. Encoded protein: CASQGGGTFVTDTQYF.

This clonotype was detected once. One junction end does not reproduce the germline sequence, and a read error may be involved. V and J are TRBV30 and TRBJ1-4; D is unclear. The CDR3 totals 13 residues. Germline-derived CDR1 and CDR2 are GTSNPN and SVGIG (reference sequence). The CDR3 DNA reads TGTGCCCGGAGCGACGGAAGTAATGAAAAACTGTTTTTT. Residues: CARSDGSNEKLFF. The variable domain in full, completed from reference TRBV30 and TRBJ1-4, reads SQTIHQWPATLVQPVGSPLSLECTVEGTSNPNLYWYRQAAGRGLQLLFYSVGIGQISSEVPQNLSASRPQDRQFILSSKKLLLSDSGFYLCARSDGSNEKLFFGSGTQLSVL.

For this clonotype: The junction departs from the called germline gene at one end, perhaps through a read error. The rearrangement uses TRBV12-3 or TRBV12-4 and TRBJ2-3; D is unresolved. This CDR3 is built from 11 residues. The CDR3 here is CARSNSDMQYF. Written as DNA, the CDR3 is TGTGCCAGAAGCAACTCAGATATGCAGTATTTT.

This clonotype appeared many times. The chain employs TRBV4-1 and TRBJ2-1; D not resolved. This CDR3 has 11 amino acids. The V gene's germline CDR1 is MGHRA and CDR2 YSYEKL. The V and J ends lost 0 bases and 14 bases respectively, with 8 bases between them. Here the CDR3 DNA reads TGCGCCAGCAGCCAAGAAACGAGAAAGTTCTTC. Translated: CASSQETRKFF.

This clonotype was observed a few times. The chain uses TRBV6-5 and TRBJ1-4; TRBD1 matches at 8 bases. V shed 4 bases and J 0 bases; nucleotides not matched to a gene: 13. The CDR3 is made up of 19 amino acids. Germline lookup yields CDR1 MNHEY and CDR2 SVGAGI. As DNA, the CDR3 is TGTGCCAGCAGTTTCCTTCTCGGGACAGGACCTGCAACTAATGAAAAACTGTTTTTT. This codes for CASSFLLGTGPATNEKLFF.

Remarks on this clonotype: One end of the junction is discordant with germline, which a read error may explain. V and J are TRBV9 and TRBJ2-1; TRBD2 agrees at 10 bases. The CDR3 spans 16 residues. Germline loops: CDR1 SGDLS, CDR2 YYNGEE. This CDR3 reads CVSSVGSGGAGNEQFF. CDR3 sequence (DNA): TGCGTCAGCAGCGTCGGAAGCGGGGGGGCCGGGAATGAGCAGTTCTTC.

The rearrangement links TRBV6-5 to TRBJ2-1; TRBD2 might be the D (5 bases). The germline V gene has CDR1 MNHEY and CDR2 SVGAGI. The V end lost 4 bases, the J end lost 4 bases, and 14 bases lay between the germline ends. The CDR3 loop spans 15 amino acids. CDR3: CASSCGGLKYNEQFF. Written as DNA, the CDR3 is TGTGCCAGCAGTTGCGGAGGTCTGAAATACAATGAGCAGTTCTTC.

This clonotype was seen ten or more times. V and J are TRBV29-1 and TRBJ2-5; 12 nucleotides match TRBD2. Looked up from germline, CDR1 is SQVTM and CDR2 is ANQGSEA. The CDR3 runs to 16 residues. The V gene end was trimmed by 1 base and the J gene end by 4 bases; junction bases not matched to a gene: 7. CDR3 coding DNA: TGCAGCGTTGAAGGCCTAGCGGGGGGGCCTAGAGAGACCCAGTACTTC. Protein sequence: CSVEGLAGGPRETQYF.

This clonotype was recorded at least ten times. V usage is TRBV11-1 and J usage is TRBJ2-1; TRBD1 matches 9 bases. Germline V lookup: CDR1 SGHAT, CDR2 FQDESV (reference sequence). Trimming removed 5 bases from V and 8 bases from J; junction bases left unmatched: 7. This CDR3 comprises 14 residues. The CDR3 protein is CASSTYRGPYEQFF. In DNA form, the CDR3 reads TGTGCCAGCAGCACCTACAGGGGGCCGTATGAGCAGTTCTTC.

This chain joins TRBV6-6 and TRBJ2-1; D gene ambiguous. Germline loops: CDR1 MNHNY, CDR2 SVGAGI (reference sequence). CDR3 length: 16 residues. The V gene lost 4 bases and the J gene lost 9 bases, with 22 bases spanning the gap. CDR3 nucleotide sequence: TGTGCCAGCAGTTTCTTACCGCCTGGGGTAGTTCTTGAGCAGTTCTTC. Its translation: CASSFLPPGVVLEQFF.

CDR3 protein: CAWSPTHREGRKQYF. As DNA, the CDR3 is TGTGCCTGGAGTCCAACCCATCGGGAGGGCCGCAAGCAGTACTTC. The chain recombines TRBV30 with TRBJ2-7; 8 nucleotides agree with TRBD2. V lost 2 bases and J lost 8; bases outside the gene matches: 14. Germline values: CDR1 GTSNPN, CDR2 SVGIG (reference sequence). CDR3 length: 15 amino acids.

The V and J genes are TRBV20-1 and TRBJ1-6; TRBD1 matches at 8 bases. The V and J ends lost 0 bases and 9 bases, in that order; junction bases with no gene match: 7. CDR1 is DFQATT, CDR2 SNEGSKA, per germline (reference sequence). This CDR3 spans 15 amino acids. CDR3 nucleotide sequence: TGCAGTGCTAGAGACTACGGGACAGGCAGTTCACCCCTCCACTTT. Protein: CSARDYGTGSSPLHF.

In its sample, this clonotype was seen many times. The chain employs TRBV10-3 and TRBJ2-1; TRBD2 agrees at 9 bases. The CDR3 sequence is 15 residues long. Looked up from germline, CDR1 is ENHRY and CDR2 is SYGVKD. Germline trimming cut 0 bases from V and 8 bases from J; bases unmatched to any gene: 5. The chain's CDR3 is CAISESTRLADEQFF. CDR3 in DNA: TGTGCCATCAGTGAGTCGACTCGACTAGCGGATGAGCAGTTCTTC.

This clonotype showed up just a few times. This could be a read error, since a much larger clone is one nucleotide away. The CDR3 loop is CSPGLASSYNEQYF. The CDR3, as DNA: TGCAGCCCAGGACTAGCTAGCTCCTACAATGAGCAGTACTTC. V usage is TRBV29-1 and J usage is TRBJ2-7, with TRBD2 matching over 8 bases. CDR3 length: 14 amino acids. Germline V lookup: CDR1 SQVTM, CDR2 ANQGSEA. Trimming removed 8 bases from V and 7 bases from J; junction bases left unmatched: 16.

This clonotype was counted many times. The genes are TRBV15 and TRBJ2-3; the D call may be TRBD1 or TRBD2 (6 bases each). This CDR3 has 17 residues. Trimming removed 5 bases at V and 6 bases at J, with 24 bases between. Germline V lookup: CDR1 LNHNV, CDR2 YYDKDF (reference sequence). CDR3 sequence (DNA): TGTGCCACCAGCTCCGAGAGGGGTACGGGGGCGAGGGATACGCAGTATTTT. As protein: CATSSERGTGARDTQYF.

This clonotype has a count of ten or more. The chain links TRBV3-1 to TRBJ1-2; tentatively, D is TRBD1 (5 bases). Per germline, CDR1 LGHDT and CDR2 YNNKEL (reference sequence). Trimming pared 5 bases from V and 6 bases from J, leaving 19 bases between. CDR3 length: 15 residues. The CDR3 nucleotides read TGTGCCAGCAGCATAAAACCGGGGACCAGGGATGGCTACACCTTC. Translating it yields CASSIKPGTRDGYTF.

This clonotype was recorded a few times. The rearrangement links TRBV5-1 to TRBJ2-2, with D possibly matching TRBD2 (5 bases). Looked up from germline, CDR1 is SGHRS and CDR2 is YFSETQ. Trimming removed 2 bases from V and 6 bases from J, with 8 bases in between. The CDR3 runs to 13 residues. This CDR3 is CASSFGVPGELFF. Written as DNA, the CDR3 is TGCGCCAGCAGCTTCGGGGTTCCCGGGGAGCTGTTTTTT.

Ten or more counts support this clonotype. The chain carries TRBV27 and TRBJ2-1, with TRBD1 identical over 9 bases. This CDR3 comprises 16 residues. The J segment lost 4 bases and the V segment lost 3 bases, leaving 7 bases of the junction unmatched. The germline gives CDR1 MNHEY, CDR2 SMNVEV (reference sequence). The CDR3 region is CASSFYRGLYYNEQFF. CDR3 bases: TGTGCCAGCAGTTTTTACAGGGGGCTATATTACAATGAGCAGTTCTTC.

In the case of this clonotype: A read error is possible here, since a much larger clone lies one base away. The CDR3, as DNA: TGCGGCGTTTTCGGGGCGAGCTCCTACGAGCAGTACTTC. Amino acid sequence: CGVFGASSYEQYF. This chain uses TRBV29-1 with TRBJ2-7; D possibly uses TRBD1 or TRBD2 (5 bases each). Looked up from germline, CDR1 is SQVTM and CDR2 is ANQGSEA. This CDR3 comprises 13 residues.

This sequence joins TRBV6-5 and TRBJ1-2, with TRBD1 matching 8 bases. Germline CDR1 reads MNHEY; CDR2 reads SVGAGI. This CDR3 contains 16 residues. V trimming: 4 bases; J trimming: 3 bases; junction bases outside the gene matches: 10. CDR3 region: CASSSDAGGVYYGYTF. In DNA, the CDR3 is TGTGCCAGCAGTTCGGACGCAGGGGGCGTCTACTATGGCTACACCTTC.

This clonotype was counted ten times or more. A much more abundant neighbour one base away suggests this may be a read error. The chain is built from TRBV13 and TRBJ2-3; D call uncertain. This CDR3 has 13 residues. Germline-derived CDR1 and CDR2 are PRHDT and FYEKMQ (reference sequence). The CDR3 spells CASSLARTDMQYF. The CDR3 DNA is TGTGCCAGCAGCTTAGCTCGCACAGATATGCAGTATTTT. The full variable domain, its missing parts supplied by reference TRBV13 and TRBJ2-3, is AAGVIQSPRHLIKEKRETATLKCYPIPRHDTVYWYQQGPGQDPQFLISFYEKMQSDKGSIPDRFSAQQFSDYHSELNMSSLELGDSALYFCASSLARTDMQYFGPGTRLTVL.

The chain joins TRBV29-1 to TRBJ2-3, with D hard to call. CDR3 length equals 13 residues. The germline V gene has CDR1 SQVTM and CDR2 ANQGSEA. The CDR3 sequence: CNAATASTDTQYF. The CDR3 nucleotides read TGCAACGCGGCTACCGCTAGCACAGATACGCAGTATTTT.

The CDR3 loop is CASSLAVRNQPQHF. CDR3 DNA: TGTGCCAGCAGTTTAGCGGTCCGCAATCAGCCCCAGCATTTT. The chain has TRBV12-3 or TRBV12-4 and TRBJ1-5; D is unclear. Between the trimmed V and J ends, which lost 0 bases and 2 bases, there was a span of 5 bases. This CDR3 has 14 amino acids.